These T cell receptor beta chains were read from a single sample in a study of regulatory T cells in long-lasting Graves disease. TCRdb fed the multiplex PCR reads into MiXCR, producing one record per CDR3 protein. This table holds about 660,000 distinct CDR3 sequences, 25% to 35% found once. Sample: peripheral blood mononuclear cells (PBMCs), taken when the disease was refractory, from a patient treated with antithyroid drugs. These receptors were collected from a female donor with Graves disease. Each CDR3 is given with its conserved first and last residue. The D gene is left open where the match is weak. Some rows mark clone size as missing; the rest say once, few, many or name a class of expanded clone.

clone size	J gene	D gene	V gene	CDR3 DNA	CDR3 protein
NA	TRBJ2-1	NA	TRBV13	TGTGCCAGCAGCTTAGACTCCGGGACCCCGAATGAGCAGTTCTTC	CASSLDSGTPNEQFF
NA	TRBJ1-1	NA	TRBV30	TGTGCCTGGAGGTTGATAGGGGAAGGTGAAGCTTTCTTT	CAWRLIGEGEAFF
few	TRBJ1-4	NA	TRBV6-1	TGTGCCAGCAGTGTGAGACAGGCAAGCGGTAATGAAAAACTGTTTTTT	CASSVRQASGNEKLFF
few	TRBJ1-1	TRBD1	TRBV12-3/TRBV12-4	TGTGCCAGCAGCTCGAAAGAAAGGGGGCTTCGCACTGAAGCTTTCTTT	CASSSKERGLRTEAFF
many	TRBJ2-2	NA	TRBV18	TGTGCCAGCAGCCCAGGGGCGAACACCGGGGAGCTGTTTTTT	CASSPGANTGELFF
NA	TRBJ2-7	NA	TRBV6-1	TGTGCCAGCCGGAGAGGACTGGCGGGTTCTCCGGAGTACTTC	CASRRGLAGSPEYF
few	TRBJ1-5	NA	TRBV2	TGTGCCAGCTGGGGGGACCTTCCGGGTCAGCCCCAGCATTTT	CASWGDLPGQPQHF
few	TRBJ1-1	TRBD1	TRBV3-1	TGTGCCAGCAGCCAAGCGGGACAGCACACTGAAGCTTTCTTT	CASSQAGQHTEAFF
once	TRBJ2-7	NA	TRBV4-2	TGTGCCAGCAGCCAAGATCAGGACAGCCGCTACGAGCAGTACTTC	CASSQDQDSRYEQYF
NA	TRBJ1-2	NA	TRBV20-1	TGCAGTGCTAGAGCCCCTGATTATGGCTACACCTTC	CSARAPDYGYTF
NA	TRBJ1-1	TRBD1	TRBV3-1	TGTGCCAGCAGCCAGGGCAGGGGGCGGAAGGACACTGAAGCTTTCTTT	CASSQGRGRKDTEAFF
few	TRBJ1-1	NA	TRBV3-1	TGTGCCAGCAGCCCCCGGGTCTACCAGTGGGCTTTCTTT	CASSPRVYQWAFF
few	TRBJ2-5	TRBD2	TRBV29-1	TGCAGCGTGGGGGGACTAGCGGGAAGGGGAGGGGAGACCCAGTACTTC	CSVGGLAGRGGETQYF
few	TRBJ1-2	NA	TRBV2	TGTGCCAGCAGAACGGCCGAGGGGGGCTACACCTTC	CASRTAEGGYTF
NA	TRBJ2-7	NA	TRBV12-3/TRBV12-4	TGTGCCAGCAGGAGAGCCGGCGAGCAGTACTTC	CASRRAGEQYF
few	TRBJ2-7	NA	TRBV27	TGTGCCAGCAGTTTTCGGGGGCGAGAGCAGTACTTC	CASSFRGREQYF
NA	TRBJ2-1	TRBD1	TRBV2	TGTGCCTCTAGGACAGGCGAACTCTACAATGAGCAGTTCTTC	CASRTGELYNEQFF
few	TRBJ2-7	TRBD2	TRBV27	TGTGCCAGCAGTTTAATTGCTGGGACTAGCGGCAAGGGTCTCTACGAGCAGTACTTC	CASSLIAGTSGKGLYEQYF
few	TRBJ1-1	NA	TRBV25-1	TGTGCCAGCAGTTCGGATCTCGGACGGCTTGAAGCTTTCTTT	CASSSDLGRLEAFF
NA	TRBJ1-1	NA	TRBV5-1	TGCGCCAGCAGCACAAAATACCGGGGAAACACTGAAGCTTTCTTT	CASSTKYRGNTEAFF
many	TRBJ2-7	NA	TRBV12-3/TRBV12-4	TGTGCCAGCAGCCACTCAGGAGCTTACGAGCAGTACTTC	CASSHSGAYEQYF
few	TRBJ2-7	NA	TRBV15	TGTGCCACCAGCAGAGAAGGGACAAGCTCCTACGAGCAGTACTTC	CATSREGTSSYEQYF
NA	TRBJ2-5	NA	TRBV5-4	TGTGCCAGCAGCTTGAAGGACACCCAGGGAGAGACCCAGTACTTC	CASSLKDTQGETQYF
many	TRBJ2-7	TRBD2	TRBV7-9	TGTGCCAGCAGCTTTAGCGGGGCTAGCTCCTACGAGCAGTACTTC	CASSFSGASSYEQYF
few	TRBJ2-5	TRBD2	TRBV28	TGTGCCAGCAGTTACTGGGGGTCGGGACTACAAGAGACCCAGTACTTC	CASSYWGSGLQETQYF
NA	TRBJ2-7	TRBD1	TRBV3-1	TGTGCCAGCAGCGCCGGACAGGGAAAAACCTACGAGCAGTACTTC	CASSAGQGKTYEQYF
NA	TRBJ1-5	NA	TRBV28	TGTGCCAGCAGTCCATACGATAGGGGGGATCAGCCCCAGCATTTT	CASSPYDRGDQPQHF
few	TRBJ2-7	NA	TRBV20-1	TGCAGTGCTAGAGATTTAATTGAGGAGGGGCGCCCCTACGAGCAGTACTTC	CSARDLIEEGRPYEQYF
NA	TRBJ1-5	NA	TRBV19	TGTGCCAGTAGTATGGGGCTAATAGAATGGGCCCAGCATTTT	CASSMGLIEWAQHF